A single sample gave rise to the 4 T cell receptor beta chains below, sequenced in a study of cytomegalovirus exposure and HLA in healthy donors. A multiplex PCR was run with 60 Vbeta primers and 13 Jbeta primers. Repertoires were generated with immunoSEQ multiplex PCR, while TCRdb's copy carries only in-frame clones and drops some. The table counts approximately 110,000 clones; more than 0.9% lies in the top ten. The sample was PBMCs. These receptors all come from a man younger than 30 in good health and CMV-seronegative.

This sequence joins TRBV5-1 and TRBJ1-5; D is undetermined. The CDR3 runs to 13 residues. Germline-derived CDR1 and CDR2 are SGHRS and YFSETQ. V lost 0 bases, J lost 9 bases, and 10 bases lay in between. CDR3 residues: CASSLAPSGPQHF. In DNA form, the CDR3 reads TGCGCCAGCAGCTTGGCACCCTCGGGGCCCCAGCATTTT.

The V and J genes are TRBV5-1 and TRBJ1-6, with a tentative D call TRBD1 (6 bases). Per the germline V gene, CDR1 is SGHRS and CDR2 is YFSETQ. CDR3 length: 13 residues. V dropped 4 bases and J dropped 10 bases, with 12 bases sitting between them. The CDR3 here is CASSADRTSPLHF. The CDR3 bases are TGCGCCAGCAGCGCCGACAGGACCTCACCCCTCCACTTT.

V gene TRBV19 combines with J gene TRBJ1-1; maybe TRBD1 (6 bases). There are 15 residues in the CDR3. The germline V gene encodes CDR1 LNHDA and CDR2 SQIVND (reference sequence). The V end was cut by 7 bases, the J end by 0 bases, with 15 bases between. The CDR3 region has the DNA TGTGCCAGTACCCTCCAGACAGGCCTGAACACTGAAGCTTTCTTT. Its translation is CASTLQTGLNTEAFF.

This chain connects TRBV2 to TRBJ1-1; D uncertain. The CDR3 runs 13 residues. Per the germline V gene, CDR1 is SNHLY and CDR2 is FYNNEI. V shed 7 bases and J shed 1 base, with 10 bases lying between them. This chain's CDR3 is CASIVLGNTEAFF. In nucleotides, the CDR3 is TGTGCCAGCATAGTCCTAGGGAACACTGAAGCTTTCTTT.